A single sample gave rise to the 7 T cell receptor beta chains below, sequenced in a study of blood T cell repertoires in COVID-19. Profiling relied on immunoSEQ multiplex PCR, and the TCRdb table lists in-frame clones only, not all of them. This sample has approximately 71,000 clones, with around three quarters found just once. Sequencing was performed on peripheral blood. The receptors here all came from a man aged 55 to 69 with active or convalescent COVID-19.

The V and J genes are TRBV5-4 and TRBJ2-7; 7 bases match TRBD2. V shed 4 bases and J 5 bases; nucleotides not matched to a gene: 9. CDR1 and CDR2 (germline): SGHNT, YYREEE (reference sequence). The CDR3 runs to 14 residues. CDR3 amino acids: CASSPRGGDDEQYF. DNA of the CDR3: TGTGCCAGCAGCCCCCGTGGGGGGGACGACGAGCAGTACTTC.

The chain combines TRBV19 with TRBJ2-3; TRBD2 aligns across 9 bases. The CDR3 has 18 amino acids. Germline V CDR1 and CDR2: LNHDA, SQIVND (reference sequence). The V segment lost 7 bases and the J segment 0 bases; nucleotides outside the gene matches: 14. The CDR3 DNA follows: TGTGCCAGTACAGGGGGGCTAGCGGGGACACCAAGCACAGATACGCAGTATTTT. Amino acid sequence: CASTGGLAGTPSTDTQYF.

This chain joins TRBV5-1 and TRBJ1-1; TRBD1 might be the D (6 bases). Per the germline V gene, CDR1 is SGHRS and CDR2 is YFSETQ. V lost 3 bases and J lost 0, with 15 bases in between. The CDR3 covers 16 residues. DNA for the CDR3: TGCGCCAGCAGCTCTAACAGGGTAGACATGAACACTGAAGCTTTCTTT. Its translation is CASSSNRVDMNTEAFF. Supplemented by reference TRBV5-1 and TRBJ1-1, the full variable domain reads KAGVTQTPRYLIKTRGQQVTLSCSPISGHRSVSWYQQTPGQGLQFLFEYFSETQRNKGNFPGRFSGRQFSNSRSEMNVSTLELGDSALYLCASSSNRVDMNTEAFFGQGTRLTVV.

This clone was picked up many times. The V and J genes are TRBV30 and TRBJ2-7; no clear D. V was clipped by 0 bases and J by 10 bases, with 16 bases between them. This CDR3 comprises 13 residues. Per the germline V gene, CDR1 is GTSNPN and CDR2 is SVGIG (reference sequence). CDR3 DNA sequence: TGTGCCTGGAGTGTACTAAAACGACTGCCCCAGTACTTC. Translating gives CAWSVLKRLPQYF. The full variable domain, in which reference TRBV30 and TRBJ2-7 provide the parts outside the CDR3, is SQTIHQWPATLVQPVGSPLSLECTVEGTSNPNLYWYRQAAGRGLQLLFYSVGIGQISSEVPQNLSASRPQDRQFILSSKKLLLSDSGFYLCAWSVLKRLPQYFGPGTRLTVT.

DNA of the CDR3: TGTGCCAGCAGTTACTCGATGTTTGGAGGGGCGGAAGCTTTCTTT. Its translation is CASSYSMFGGAEAFF. The chain employs TRBV6-5 and TRBJ1-1; possible D gene TRBD1, 5 bases. V dropped 0 bases and J dropped 8 bases, with 16 bases sitting between them. The germline V gene encodes CDR1 MNHEY and CDR2 SVGAGI. The CDR3 is 15 amino acids.

The CDR3 DNA reads TGTGCCAGCAGCCGCGGTAGGATCTCCTACGAGCAGTACTTC. Residues: CASSRGRISYEQYF. The chain has TRBV4-2 and TRBJ2-7; D ambiguous. CDR1 LGHNA and CDR2 YNFKEQ come from the germline V gene. Trimming pared 4 bases from V and 0 bases from J, leaving 10 bases between. The CDR3 sequence is 14 residues long.

This clone showed up just a few times. The chain is built from TRBV29-1 and TRBJ1-3; maybe TRBD1 (6 bases). CDR1 is SQVTM, CDR2 ANQGSEA, per germline. The CDR3 has 13 amino acids. Deletions cut 5 bases from V and 3 bases from J, with 11 bases between. CDR3 nucleotide sequence: TGCAGCGTTTTCGGGGGGCTTGGAAACACCATATATTTT. This codes for CSVFGGLGNTIYF.